The present T cell receptor beta chain was sequenced within a study of T cells in localized non-small cell lung cancer. Overall study results and limits: Greater T cell density in blood accompanied longer overall survival. Heterogeneity cannot be ruled out, as sequencing used one tumor region only. Among the tissues sampled, uninvolved adjacent lung had the highest T cell clonality, above tumor. A median approximately 57 of the top 100 tumor clones appeared in adjacent lung.

This clone has just a few counts. Its antigen is currently unknown. The length of the CDR3 is 16 residues. The germline gives CDR1 SEHNR, CDR2 FQNEAQ (reference sequence). V was pared by 3 bases and J by 0 bases, with 12 bases between. Sequenced by immunoSEQ multiplex PCR; TCRdb stores in-frame clones only, minus some. The sample includes 21,000 or so clones, about 84% seen only once; the top ten take about 15%. J is TRBJ1-3 and V is TRBV7-9, with a tentative D call TRBD1 (5 bases). The sequencing used PBMCs, collected before any cancer treatment. The clonotype originates from a woman aged 40-75 years with stage II squamous cell lung carcinoma. The CDR3 protein is CASSFYDSLSGNTIYF. In nucleotides, the CDR3 is TGTGCCAGCAGCTTTTATGACAGCCTCTCTGGAAACACCATATATTTT.